These T cell receptor beta chains were read from a single sample in a study of CD4 and CD8 cells across lung adenocarcinoma regions. Via MiXCR, TCRdb re-called the PCR reads, giving one row per CDR3 protein. Counted here are 3,000 to 4,000 distinct CDR3 sequences, around 60% occurring once; the ten biggest clones make up roughly 20%. Sample: CD4+ T cells from the margin of a lung tumor. The receptor source for this set is a female donor with lung adenocarcinoma. The CD4 and CD8 labels of this study may be unreliable. The CDR3 runs from the conserved cysteine through the conserved F or W. D genes are given only for firm matches. The size entry is marked missing in some rows and otherwise reads once, few, many or a size class.

j_gene: TRBJ2-7; d_gene: NA; v_gene: TRBV27; abundance: NA; CDR3aa: CASSKGRQNYEQYF; CDR3nt: TGTGCCAGTAGTAAAGGCCGACAGAACTACGAGCAGTACTTC
j_gene: TRBJ2-1; d_gene: NA; v_gene: TRBV4-2; abundance: NA; CDR3aa: CASSQGGPEQFF; CDR3nt: TGTGCCAGCAGCCAAGGGGGTCCCGAGCAGTTCTTC
j_gene: TRBJ2-3; d_gene: NA; v_gene: TRBV6-1; abundance: NA; CDR3aa: CASVSGLSPTNTQYF; CDR3nt: TGTGCCAGCGTCTCAGGTCTGTCCCCCACAAATACGCAGTACTTT
j_gene: TRBJ1-1; d_gene: NA; v_gene: TRBV12-3/TRBV12-4; abundance: NA; CDR3aa: CASSPGARGTEAFF; CDR3nt: TGTGCCAGCAGTCCGGGGGCGAGGGGAACTGAAGCTTTCTTT
j_gene: TRBJ2-2; d_gene: NA; v_gene: TRBV6-5; abundance: large; CDR3aa: CASSYVQGLAGELFF; CDR3nt: TGTGCCAGCAGTTACGTTCAGGGGTTGGCCGGGGAGCTGTTTTTT
j_gene: TRBJ2-1; d_gene: NA; v_gene: TRBV6-1; abundance: medium-sized; CDR3aa: CASRGQGALYNEQFF; CDR3nt: TGTGCCAGCAGAGGTCAAGGGGCTTTATACAATGAGCAGTTCTTC
j_gene: TRBJ2-1; d_gene: NA; v_gene: TRBV11-2; abundance: NA; CDR3aa: CASSLGQASSYNEQFF; CDR3nt: TGTGCCAGCAGCTTAGGGCAAGCCAGCTCCTACAATGAGCAGTTCTTC
j_gene: TRBJ1-6; d_gene: NA; v_gene: TRBV6-1; abundance: NA; CDR3aa: CASMDLLGSPLHF; CDR3nt: TGTGCCAGCATGGACCTCCTTGGATCACCCCTCCACTTT
j_gene: TRBJ2-5; d_gene: NA; v_gene: TRBV7-2; abundance: once; CDR3aa: CASSTGATIQGTQYF; CDR3nt: TGTGCCAGCAGCACGGGGGCTACTATACAAGGGACCCAGTACTTC
j_gene: TRBJ1-4; d_gene: TRBD1; v_gene: TRBV7-2; abundance: NA; CDR3aa: CASSLGTGVYEKLFF; CDR3nt: TGTGCCAGCAGCTTAGGGACAGGGGTGTACGAAAAACTGTTTTTT
j_gene: TRBJ1-2; d_gene: NA; v_gene: TRBV6-5; abundance: few; CDR3aa: CASSSTGTGPGYTF; CDR3nt: TGTGCCAGCAGTTCGACCGGGACTGGGCCCGGCTACACCTTC
j_gene: TRBJ2-1; d_gene: TRBD2; v_gene: TRBV24-1; abundance: medium-sized; CDR3aa: CATSELGAETSLNEQFF; CDR3nt: TGTGCCACCAGTGAGCTAGGGGCGGAGACTAGCCTCAATGAGCAGTTCTTC
j_gene: TRBJ2-1; d_gene: NA; v_gene: TRBV6-1; abundance: medium-sized; CDR3aa: CASSGYSYNEQFF; CDR3nt: TGTGCCAGCAGTGGTTACTCCTACAATGAGCAGTTCTTC
j_gene: TRBJ2-4; d_gene: NA; v_gene: TRBV6-1; abundance: NA; CDR3aa: CASETQGGGATDMQYF; CDR3nt: TGTGCCAGCGAAACACAGGGGGGGGGGGCCACAGACATGCAGTATTTC
j_gene: TRBJ2-1; d_gene: TRBD2; v_gene: TRBV27; abundance: few; CDR3aa: CASRPSGRRDNEQFF; CDR3nt: TGTGCCAGCAGACCTAGCGGGAGAAGGGACAATGAGCAGTTCTTC
j_gene: TRBJ2-3; d_gene: NA; v_gene: TRBV6-1; abundance: NA; CDR3aa: CAGLGGSSPDTQYF; CDR3nt: TGTGCGGGCTTGGGGGGCAGTTCCCCAGATACCCAGTATTTT
j_gene: TRBJ2-3; d_gene: NA; v_gene: TRBV6-1; abundance: NA; CDR3aa: CASSLRDSTDTQYF; CDR3nt: TGTGCCAGCAGTCTCAGGGATTCGACAGATACGCAGTATTTT
j_gene: TRBJ1-1; d_gene: TRBD1; v_gene: TRBV7-2; abundance: NA; CDR3aa: CASSFRQGAGNTEASF; CDR3nt: TGTGCCAGCAGCTTCAGACAGGGGGCAGGGAACACTGAAGCTTCCTTT
j_gene: TRBJ2-7; d_gene: NA; v_gene: TRBV6-1; abundance: NA; CDR3aa: CASSESSGRSYEQYF; CDR3nt: TGTGCCAGCAGTGAAAGTAGCGGCCGCTCCTACGAGCAGTACTTC
j_gene: TRBJ1-2; d_gene: NA; v_gene: TRBV6-1; abundance: NA; CDR3aa: CASSGTENYGYTF; CDR3nt: TGTGCCAGCAGTGGGACCGAAAACTATGGCTACACCTTC
j_gene: TRBJ1-1; d_gene: TRBD1; v_gene: TRBV6-5; abundance: NA; CDR3aa: CASSYSYDRGGTEAFF; CDR3nt: TGTGCCAGCAGTTACTCGTATGACAGGGGAGGAACTGAAGCTTTCTTT